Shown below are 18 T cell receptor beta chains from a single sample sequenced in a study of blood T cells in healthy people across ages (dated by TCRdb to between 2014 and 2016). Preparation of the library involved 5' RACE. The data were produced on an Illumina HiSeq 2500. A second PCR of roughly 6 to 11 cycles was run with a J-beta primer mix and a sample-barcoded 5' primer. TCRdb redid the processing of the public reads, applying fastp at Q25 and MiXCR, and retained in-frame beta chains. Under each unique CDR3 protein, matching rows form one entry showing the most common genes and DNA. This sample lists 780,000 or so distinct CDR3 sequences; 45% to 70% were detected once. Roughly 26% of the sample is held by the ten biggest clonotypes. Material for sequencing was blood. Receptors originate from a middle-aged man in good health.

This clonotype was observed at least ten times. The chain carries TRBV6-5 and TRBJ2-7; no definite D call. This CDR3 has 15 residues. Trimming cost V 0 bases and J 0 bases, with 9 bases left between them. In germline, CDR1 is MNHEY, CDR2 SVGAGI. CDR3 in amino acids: CASSYSSPGSYEQYF. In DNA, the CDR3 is TGTGCCAGCAGTTACTCGAGCCCAGGCTCCTACGAGCAGTACTTC.

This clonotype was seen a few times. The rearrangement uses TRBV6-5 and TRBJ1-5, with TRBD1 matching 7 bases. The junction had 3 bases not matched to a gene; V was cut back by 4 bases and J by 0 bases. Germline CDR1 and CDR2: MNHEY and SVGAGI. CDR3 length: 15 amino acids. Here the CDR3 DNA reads TGTGCCAGCAGTTTAACAGGGGATAGCAATCAGCCCCAGCATTTT. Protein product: CASSLTGDSNQPQHF.

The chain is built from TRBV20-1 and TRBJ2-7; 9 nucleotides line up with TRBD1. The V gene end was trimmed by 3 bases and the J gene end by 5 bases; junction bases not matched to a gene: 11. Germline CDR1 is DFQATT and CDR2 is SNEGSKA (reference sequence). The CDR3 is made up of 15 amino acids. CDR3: CSARMPGTGLHEQYF. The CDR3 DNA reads TGCAGTGCTAGGATGCCCGGGACAGGGCTCCACGAGCAGTACTTC.

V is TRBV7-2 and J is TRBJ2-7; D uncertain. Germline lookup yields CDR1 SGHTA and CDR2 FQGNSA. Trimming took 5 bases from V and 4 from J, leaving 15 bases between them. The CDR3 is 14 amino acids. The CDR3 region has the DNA TGTGCCAGCAGCCCTGTGGATATTCGTTACGAGCAGTACTTC. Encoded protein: CASSPVDIRYEQYF.

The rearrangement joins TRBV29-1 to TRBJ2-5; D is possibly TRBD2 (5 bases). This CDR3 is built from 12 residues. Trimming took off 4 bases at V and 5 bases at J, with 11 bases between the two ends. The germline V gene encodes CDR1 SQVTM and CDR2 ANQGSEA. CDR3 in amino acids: CSVGRRQETQYF. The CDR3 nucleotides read TGCAGCGTTGGGCGGAGGCAGGAGACCCAGTACTTC.

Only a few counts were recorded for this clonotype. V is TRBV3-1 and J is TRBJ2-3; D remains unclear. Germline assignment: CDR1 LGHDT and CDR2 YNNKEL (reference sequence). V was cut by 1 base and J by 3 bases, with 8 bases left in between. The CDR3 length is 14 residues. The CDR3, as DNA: TGTGCCAGCAGCCAAGTCCGTGGGACAGATACGCAGTATTTT. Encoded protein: CASSQVRGTDTQYF.

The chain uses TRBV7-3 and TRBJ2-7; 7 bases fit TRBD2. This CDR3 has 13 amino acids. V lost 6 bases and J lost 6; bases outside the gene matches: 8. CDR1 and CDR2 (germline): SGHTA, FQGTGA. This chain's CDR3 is CASSLMGGIEQYF. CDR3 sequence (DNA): TGTGCCAGCAGTCTCATGGGGGGGATCGAGCAGTACTTC.

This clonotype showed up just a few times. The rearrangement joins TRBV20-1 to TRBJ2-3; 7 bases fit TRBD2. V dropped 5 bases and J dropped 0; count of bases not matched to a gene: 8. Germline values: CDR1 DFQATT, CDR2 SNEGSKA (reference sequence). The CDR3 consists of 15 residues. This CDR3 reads CSAESRSGSTDTQYF. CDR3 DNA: TGCAGTGCTGAAAGTCGTAGCGGGAGCACAGATACGCAGTATTTT.

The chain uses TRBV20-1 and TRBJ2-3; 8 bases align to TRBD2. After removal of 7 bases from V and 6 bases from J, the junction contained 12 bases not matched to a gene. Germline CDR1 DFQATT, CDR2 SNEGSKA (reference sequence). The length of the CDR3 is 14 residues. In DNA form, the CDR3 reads TGCAGTGTTAAGTCACCGGGGGGGGCCGATACGCAGTATTTT. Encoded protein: CSVKSPGGADTQYF.

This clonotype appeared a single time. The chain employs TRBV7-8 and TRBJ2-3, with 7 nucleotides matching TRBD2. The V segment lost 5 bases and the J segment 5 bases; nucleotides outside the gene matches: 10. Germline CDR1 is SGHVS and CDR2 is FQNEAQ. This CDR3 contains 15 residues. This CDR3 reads CASSPDRDYIDTQYF. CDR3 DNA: TGTGCCAGCAGCCCCGATCGGGACTATATAGATACGCAGTATTTT.

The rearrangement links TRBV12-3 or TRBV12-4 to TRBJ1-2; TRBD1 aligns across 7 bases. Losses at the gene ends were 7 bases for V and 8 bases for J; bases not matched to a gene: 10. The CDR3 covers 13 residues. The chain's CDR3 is CASNQGGVVGYTF. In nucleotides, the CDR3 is TGTGCCAGCAACCAAGGGGGCGTCGTGGGCTACACCTTC.

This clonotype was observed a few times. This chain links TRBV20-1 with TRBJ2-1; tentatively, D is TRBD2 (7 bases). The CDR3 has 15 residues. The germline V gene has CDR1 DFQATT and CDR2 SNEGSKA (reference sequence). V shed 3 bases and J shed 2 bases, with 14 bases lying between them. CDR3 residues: CSASAGAGAYNEQFF. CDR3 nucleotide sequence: TGCAGTGCTAGTGCGGGGGCAGGAGCCTACAATGAGCAGTTCTTC.

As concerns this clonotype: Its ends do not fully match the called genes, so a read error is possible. The CDR3 here is CSSSLAHQPQHF. CDR3 nucleotide sequence: TGTTCCAGCAGCTTAGCCCATCAGCCCCAGCATTTT. V gene TRBV7-9 combines with J gene TRBJ1-5; D is unresolved. The length of the CDR3 is 12 residues. Germline CDR1 is SEHNR and CDR2 is FQNEAQ (reference sequence). Complete variable domain (other parts from reference TRBV7-9 and TRBJ1-5): DTGVSQNPRHKITKRGQNVTFRCDPISEHNRLYWYRQTLGQGPEFLTYFQNEAQLEKSRLLSDRFSAERPKGSFSTLEIQRTEQGDSAMYLCSSSLAHQPQHFGDGTRLSIL.

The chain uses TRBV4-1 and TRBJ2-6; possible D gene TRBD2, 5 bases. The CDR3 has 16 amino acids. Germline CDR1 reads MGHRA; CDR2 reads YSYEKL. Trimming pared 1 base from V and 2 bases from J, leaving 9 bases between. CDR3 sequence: CASSQVEDTGANVLTF. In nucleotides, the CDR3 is TGCGCCAGCAGCCAAGTGGAGGATACTGGGGCCAACGTCCTGACTTTC.

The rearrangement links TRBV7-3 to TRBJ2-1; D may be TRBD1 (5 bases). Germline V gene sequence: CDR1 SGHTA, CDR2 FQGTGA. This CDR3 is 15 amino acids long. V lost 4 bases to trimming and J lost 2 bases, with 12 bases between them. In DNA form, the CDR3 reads TGTGCCAGCAGCTCCCCCGTGGGGCCCTACAATGAGCAGTTCTTC. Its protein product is CASSSPVGPYNEQFF.

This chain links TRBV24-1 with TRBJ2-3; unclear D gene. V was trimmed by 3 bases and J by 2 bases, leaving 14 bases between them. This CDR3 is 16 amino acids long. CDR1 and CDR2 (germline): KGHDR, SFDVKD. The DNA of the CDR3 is TGTGCCACCAGTGATCCCTCCTCCCCAGACACAGATACGCAGTATTTT. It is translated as CATSDPSSPDTDTQYF.

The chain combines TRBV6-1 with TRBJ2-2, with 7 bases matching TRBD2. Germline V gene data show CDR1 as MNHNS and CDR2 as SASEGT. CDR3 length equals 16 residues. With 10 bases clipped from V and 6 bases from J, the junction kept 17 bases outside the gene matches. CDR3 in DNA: TGTGCCACCAGGACCCGGGTGGGCGGGAGTGCCGGGGAGCTGTTTTTT. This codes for CATRTRVGGSAGELFF.

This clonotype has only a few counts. CDR3 residues: CASSNTGATEAFF. Written as DNA, the CDR3 is TGTGCCAGCAGCAACACAGGGGCTACTGAAGCTTTCTTT. The chain recombines TRBV7-2 with TRBJ1-1, with TRBD1 identical over 7 bases. The germline V gene has CDR1 SGHTA and CDR2 FQGNSA. This CDR3 has 13 amino acids. With 5 bases clipped from V and 5 bases from J, the junction kept 5 bases outside the gene matches.